This note documents a single T cell receptor (beta chain) sequence. Its antigen is not known. The sample originates from a study of blood T cells in healthy people across ages. Alongside a J-beta primer mix, a sample-barcoded 5' primer served in a second PCR lasting 7 to 11 cycles. In TCRdb, the 5' RACE reads were re-called with MiXCR into one record per CDR3 protein. The table lists fewer than 2,000,000 distinct CDR3 sequences, 30% to 40% of them singletons. Findings and limits, study-wide: Significant beta diversity loss was already apparent by age around 40, declining roughly linearly. Any conclusive comparison of naive versus antigen-experienced cells was prevented by using unsorted PBMCs. TCR beta diversity correlated strongly with naive T cell percentage. Lack of knowledge of donor CMV status possibly confounded expanded clonotype changes.

The V end was cut by 0 bases, the J end by 0 bases, with 10 bases between. The CDR3 is 15 residues long. Germline lookup yields CDR1 DFQATT and CDR2 SNEGSKA (reference sequence). The chain uses TRBV20-1 and TRBJ2-3; no definite D call. Specimen: blood. The receptor comes from a human donor in good health. CDR3 protein: CSARDPSPSTDTQYF. The CDR3 DNA follows: TGCAGTGCTAGAGATCCTTCACCTAGCACAGATACGCAGTATTTT.